This T cell receptor beta chain emerged from a study of neurological immune-mediated disorders. After removal of 5 bases from V and 4 bases from J, the junction contained 8 bases not matched to a gene. The germline V gene encodes CDR1 SGHTA and CDR2 FQGNSA. CDR3 length: 15 amino acids. This clonotype was recorded many times. Its antigen is unidentified. As for the cDNA, it was generated by 5'RACE with 10-nucleotide random UMIs. TCRdb independently ran MiXCR on the 5' RACE reads; one entry per CDR3 protein. The sample has approximately 32,000 distinct CDR3 sequences, around 14% seen once. Study outcomes and limitations: CDR3 amino acid sequences of expanded clones were not shared across subjects, a result suggesting private repertoires in all groups.

A blood bank in Maryland, USA, provided the volunteers who served as healthy controls. V is TRBV7-2 and J is TRBJ2-5; 9 bases line up with TRBD2. Material: PBMCs. The sequence was obtained from a man between 65 and 85 years old in good health. The CDR3, as DNA: TGTGCCAGCAGCCTTAGTGGGCGGGGGGGAGAGACCCAGTACTTC. Its translation: CASSLSGRGGETQYF.